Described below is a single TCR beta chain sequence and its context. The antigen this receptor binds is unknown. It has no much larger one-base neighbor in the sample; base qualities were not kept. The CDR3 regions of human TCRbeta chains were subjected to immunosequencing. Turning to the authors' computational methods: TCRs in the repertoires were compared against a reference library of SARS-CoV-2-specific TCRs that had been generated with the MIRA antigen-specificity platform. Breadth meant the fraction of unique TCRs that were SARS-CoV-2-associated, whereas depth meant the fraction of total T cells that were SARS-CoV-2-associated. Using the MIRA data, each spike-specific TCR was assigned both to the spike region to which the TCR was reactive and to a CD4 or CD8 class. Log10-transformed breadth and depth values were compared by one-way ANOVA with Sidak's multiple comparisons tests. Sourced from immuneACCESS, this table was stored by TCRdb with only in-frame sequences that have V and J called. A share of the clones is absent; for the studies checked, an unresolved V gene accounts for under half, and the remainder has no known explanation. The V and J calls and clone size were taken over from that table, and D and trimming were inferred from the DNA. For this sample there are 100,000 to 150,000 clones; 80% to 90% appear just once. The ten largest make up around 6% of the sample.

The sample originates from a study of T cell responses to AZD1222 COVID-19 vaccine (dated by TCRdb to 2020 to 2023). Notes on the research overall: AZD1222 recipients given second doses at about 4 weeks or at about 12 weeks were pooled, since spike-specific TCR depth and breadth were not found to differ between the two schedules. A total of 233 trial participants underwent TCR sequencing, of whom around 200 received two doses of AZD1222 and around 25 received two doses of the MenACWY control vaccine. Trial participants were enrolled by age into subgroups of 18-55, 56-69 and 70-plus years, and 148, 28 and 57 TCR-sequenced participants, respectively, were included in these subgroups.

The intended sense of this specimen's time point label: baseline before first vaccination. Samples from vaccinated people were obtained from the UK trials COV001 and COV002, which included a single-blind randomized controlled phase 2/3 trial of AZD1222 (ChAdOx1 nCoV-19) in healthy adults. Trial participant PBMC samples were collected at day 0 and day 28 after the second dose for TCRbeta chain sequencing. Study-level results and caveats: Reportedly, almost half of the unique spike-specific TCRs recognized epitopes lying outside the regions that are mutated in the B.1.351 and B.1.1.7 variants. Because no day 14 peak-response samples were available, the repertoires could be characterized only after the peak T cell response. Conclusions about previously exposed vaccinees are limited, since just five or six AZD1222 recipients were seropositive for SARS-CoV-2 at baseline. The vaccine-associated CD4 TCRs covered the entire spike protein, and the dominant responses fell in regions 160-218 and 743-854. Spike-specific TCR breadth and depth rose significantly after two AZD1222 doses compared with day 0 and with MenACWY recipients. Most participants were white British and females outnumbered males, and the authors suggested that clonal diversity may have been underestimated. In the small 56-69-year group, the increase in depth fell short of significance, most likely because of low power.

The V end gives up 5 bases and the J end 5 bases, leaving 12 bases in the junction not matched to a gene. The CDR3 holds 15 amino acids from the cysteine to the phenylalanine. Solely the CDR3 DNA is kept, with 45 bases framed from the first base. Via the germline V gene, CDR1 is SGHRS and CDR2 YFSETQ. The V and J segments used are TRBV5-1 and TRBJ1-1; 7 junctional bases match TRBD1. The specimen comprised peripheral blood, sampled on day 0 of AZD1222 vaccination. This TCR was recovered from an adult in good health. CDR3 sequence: CASSRDSGQMTEAFF. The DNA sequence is TGCGCCAGCAGTAGGGATTCGGGACAGATGACTGAAGCTTTCTTT. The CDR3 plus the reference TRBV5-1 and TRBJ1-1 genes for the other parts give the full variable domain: KAGVTQTPRYLIKTRGQQVTLSCSPISGHRSVSWYQQTPGQGLQFLFEYFSETQRNKGNFPGRFSGRQFSNSRSEMNVSTLELGDSALYLCASSRDSGQMTEAFFGQGTRLTVV.